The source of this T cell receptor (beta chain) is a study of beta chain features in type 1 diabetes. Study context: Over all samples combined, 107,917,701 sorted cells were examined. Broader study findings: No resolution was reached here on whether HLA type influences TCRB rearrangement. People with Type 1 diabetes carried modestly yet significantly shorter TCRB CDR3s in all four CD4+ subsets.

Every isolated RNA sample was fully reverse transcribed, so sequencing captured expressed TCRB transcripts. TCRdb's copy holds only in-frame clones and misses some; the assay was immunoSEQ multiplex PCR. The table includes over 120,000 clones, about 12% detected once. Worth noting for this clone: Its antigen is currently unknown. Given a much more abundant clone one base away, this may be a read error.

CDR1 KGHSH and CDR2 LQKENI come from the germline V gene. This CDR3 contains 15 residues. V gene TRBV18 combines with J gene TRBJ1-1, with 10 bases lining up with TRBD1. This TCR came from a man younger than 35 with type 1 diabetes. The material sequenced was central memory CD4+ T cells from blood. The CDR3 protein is CARSPGQGPNTEAFF. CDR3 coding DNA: TGTGCCCGCTCACCGGGACAGGGGCCGAACACTGAAGCTTTCTTT. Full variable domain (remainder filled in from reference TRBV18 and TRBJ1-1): NAGVMQNPRHLVRRRGQEARLRCSPMKGHSHVYWYRQLPEEGLKFMVYLQKENIIDESGMPKERFSAEFPKEGPSILRIQQVVRGDSAAYFCARSPGQGPNTEAFFGQGTRLTVV.